One and the same sample provided the 32 T cell receptor beta chains below, sequenced in a study of T cell changes during pregnancy in multiple sclerosis. Assay used: immunoSEQ multiplex PCR; TCRdb lists only in-frame clones, some missing. Of around 40,000 clones listed, about 93% were seen once; the top ten hold 0.6% to 0.75%. Sequenced material: CD4+ T cells from peripheral blood mononuclear cells, taken in the third trimester of pregnancy. These TCRs come from a female donor with multiple sclerosis, enrolled in a pregnancy study.

The J gene is TRBJ2-5, the V gene TRBV7-6; no clear D. The CDR3 runs 15 residues. The V gene lost 1 base and the J gene lost 7 bases, with 16 bases spanning the gap. Germline assignment: CDR1 SGHVS and CDR2 FNYEAQ. As DNA, the CDR3 is TGTGCCAGCAGCTTAGAGGTCGGGTTTGGCGGGACCCAGTACTTC. Translated: CASSLEVGFGGTQYF.

This chain connects TRBV18 to TRBJ2-7; possibly TRBD2 for D (6 bases). The CDR3 has 16 amino acids. Germline V lookup: CDR1 KGHSH, CDR2 LQKENI. V was shortened by 1 base and J by 1 base, with 14 bases between the two germline ends. CDR3 amino acids: CASSPLAPSVSYEQYF. In DNA form, the CDR3 reads TGTGCCAGCTCACCACTAGCCCCTAGCGTTTCCTACGAGCAGTACTTC.

This rearrangement joins TRBV29-1 to TRBJ1-2; tentatively, D is TRBD1 (6 bases). V was shortened by 6 bases and J by 4 bases, with 18 bases between the two germline ends. The CDR3 covers 14 residues. Germline V gives CDR1 SQVTM, CDR2 ANQGSEA. This CDR3 reads CSVGALRSGYGYTF. CDR3 bases: TGCAGCGTGGGGGCCCTACGCAGTGGCTATGGCTACACCTTC.

The chain carries TRBV2 and TRBJ2-3; D may be TRBD2 (5 bases). CDR1 is SNHLY and CDR2 is FYNNEI in the germline V gene. This CDR3 is built from 14 residues. V gave up 4 bases and J gave up 0 bases, with 8 bases separating them. The CDR3 sequence: CASSVIASTDTQYF. CDR3 sequence (DNA): TGTGCCAGCAGTGTTATAGCGAGCACAGATACGCAGTATTTT.

The rearrangement joins TRBV7-2 to TRBJ2-7; 7 bases are shared with TRBD1. The CDR3 spans 16 residues. Germline trimming cut 4 bases from V and 0 bases from J; bases unmatched to any gene: 9. CDR1 and CDR2 from the germline V gene are SGHTA and FQGNSA. As DNA, the CDR3 is TGTGCCAGCAGCTCCGATTCCGCAGGGGGCTCCTACGAGCAGTACTTC. Protein product: CASSSDSAGGSYEQYF.

This sequence joins TRBV11-2 and TRBJ2-7, with a tentative D call TRBD1 (5 bases). The V and J ends lost 3 bases and 0 bases respectively, with 12 bases between them. This CDR3 contains 15 residues. Germline V gene data show CDR1 as SGHAT and CDR2 as FQNNGV. The CDR3 loop reads CASSFTQGSSYEQYF. CDR3 bases: TGTGCCAGCAGCTTCACCCAGGGATCCTCCTACGAGCAGTACTTC. The full variable domain, with the rest looked up from reference TRBV11-2 and TRBJ2-7, is EAGVAQSPRYKIIEKRQSVAFWCNPISGHATLYWYQQILGQGPKLLIQFQNNGVVDDSQLPKDRFSAERLKGVDSTLKIQPAKLEDSAVYLCASSFTQGSSYEQYFGPGTRLTVT.

The chain joins TRBV4-3 to TRBJ1-1; unclear D gene. V lost 4 bases to trimming and J lost 1 base, with 10 bases between them. The CDR3 contains 14 residues. Germline V gene lookup returns CDR1 LGHNA and CDR2 YSLEER. CDR3 nucleotide sequence: TGCGCCAGCAGCCCCTTAGGCGGGAACACTGAAGCTTTCTTT. Its translation: CASSPLGGNTEAFF.

The V and J genes are TRBV29-1 and TRBJ2-6; 8 nucleotides match TRBD1. The germline gives CDR1 SQVTM, CDR2 ANQGSEA. The CDR3 sequence is 16 residues long. V was clipped by 7 bases and J by 1 base; unmatched bases: 9. The CDR3 nucleotides read TGCAGCGCCACAGGGGGAAGGGGATCTGGGGCCAACGTCCTGACTTTC. Amino acids: CSATGGRGSGANVLTF.

The J gene is TRBJ1-5, the V gene TRBV19, with a possible D match to TRBD1 (6 bases). Germline V gene lookup returns CDR1 LNHDA and CDR2 SQIVND (reference sequence). V was cut by 3 bases and J by 0 bases, with 15 bases left in between. CDR3 length: 17 amino acids. Here the CDR3 DNA reads TGTGCCAGTAGTATTAGGGACATCGGAGGTAGCAATCAGCCCCAGCATTTT. The encoded protein is CASSIRDIGGSNQPQHF.

The rearrangement links TRBV2 to TRBJ1-5, with D perhaps matching TRBD1 (6 bases). Germline V CDR1 and CDR2: SNHLY, FYNNEI. The germline V and J ends were trimmed by 6 bases and 0 bases, with 9 bases remaining between them. The CDR3 length is 14 residues. This CDR3 reads CASRTGYSNQPQHF. The CDR3 DNA reads as TGTGCCAGCAGGACAGGATATAGCAATCAGCCCCAGCATTTT.

The chain has TRBV10-3 and TRBJ2-7; perhaps TRBD1 as D (6 bases). CDR3 size: 14 residues. Germline V gene lookup returns CDR1 ENHRY and CDR2 SYGVKD. V shed 6 bases and J shed 2 bases, with 14 bases lying between them. The CDR3 bases are TGTGCCATCAGGGGAGCAGGGGACCCCTACGAGCAGTACTTC. Protein: CAIRGAGDPYEQYF.

This chain connects TRBV6-6 to TRBJ2-2, with 7 positions matching TRBD1. The CDR3 consists of 14 residues. V shed 2 bases, J shed 6 bases, and the junction held 3 bases outside the gene matches. Germline assignment: CDR1 MNHNY and CDR2 SVGAGI (reference sequence). The CDR3 DNA follows: TGTGCCAGCAGTTACCTCACAGGGGCCGGGGAGCTGTTTTTT. It is translated as CASSYLTGAGELFF.

The chain is built from TRBV5-4 and TRBJ1-1, with D possibly matching TRBD1 (5 bases). The V end lost 2 bases, the J end lost 3 bases, and 8 bases lay between the germline ends. Germline CDR1 and CDR2: SGHNT and YYREEE (reference sequence). The CDR3 has 13 amino acids. The CDR3 DNA follows: TGTGCCAGCAGCTTACAGGTATACACTGAAGCTTTCTTT. Translating it yields CASSLQVYTEAFF.

The chain recombines TRBV19 with TRBJ1-2; D uncertain. The germline V and J ends were trimmed by 6 bases and 7 bases, with 12 bases remaining between them. The CDR3 runs 12 residues. CDR1 LNHDA and CDR2 SQIVND come from the germline V gene (reference sequence). CDR3 DNA sequence: TGTGCCAGTAGGTACCAAGGGAGTGGCTACACCTTC. This encodes CASRYQGSGYTF.

The genes are TRBV11-3 and TRBJ2-2; 11 bases map to TRBD2. V lost 4 bases and J lost 4; bases outside the gene matches: 2. The CDR3 length is 15 residues. From germline, CDR1 is SGHNT and CDR2 YENEEA. CDR3 residues: CASSSLAGGTGELFF. DNA of the CDR3: TGTGCCAGCAGCTCTCTAGCGGGAGGCACCGGGGAGCTGTTTTTT.

This sequence joins TRBV6-5 and TRBJ2-1; 11 positions match TRBD2. This CDR3 has 13 amino acids. V lost 6 bases, J lost 10 bases, and 5 bases stayed unmatched. The V gene's germline CDR1 is MNHEY and CDR2 SVGAGI. The chain's CDR3 is CASRPGLAGEQFF. In DNA form, the CDR3 reads TGTGCCAGCAGACCCGGACTAGCGGGCGAGCAGTTCTTC.

The sample holds a few counts of this clone. The chain joins TRBV7-6 to TRBJ1-5, with D hard to call. The CDR3 runs to 12 residues. CDR1 is SGHVS, CDR2 FNYEAQ, per germline. V was clipped by 5 bases and J by 2 bases, with 4 bases between them. This chain's CDR3 is CASSPCNQPQHF. As DNA, the CDR3 is TGTGCCAGCAGCCCCTGCAATCAGCCCCAGCATTTT. Full variable domain (rest looked up from reference TRBV7-6 and TRBJ1-5): GAGVSQSPRYKVTKRGQDVALRCDPISGHVSLYWYRQALGQGPEFLTYFNYEAQQDKSGLPNDRFSAERPEGSISTLTIQRTEQRDSAMYRCASSPCNQPQHFGDGTRLSIL.

This clone was observed once. This rearrangement joins TRBV10-2 to TRBJ1-1; unclear D gene. This CDR3 is built from 14 residues. Trimming left V 3 bases short and J 0 bases short, with 8 bases between. CDR1 is WSHSY and CDR2 is SAAADI in the germline V gene. The CDR3 sequence: CASSEEGMNTEAFF. As DNA, the CDR3 is TGCGCCAGCAGTGAAGAGGGTATGAACACTGAAGCTTTCTTT.

The rearrangement links TRBV9 to TRBJ1-3; the D gene is possibly TRBD1 (5 bases). The CDR3 has 17 residues. V lost 2 bases, J lost 4 bases, and 19 bases lay in between. Germline CDR1 is SGDLS and CDR2 is YYNGEE. The CDR3 DNA reads as TGTGCCAGCAGCGTCAACACAGGAACTTTTGGAGGAAACACCATATATTTT. Its translation: CASSVNTGTFGGNTIYF.

V and J are TRBV18 and TRBJ1-5, with D maybe TRBD1 (6 bases). Germline V CDR1 and CDR2: KGHSH, LQKENI. Trimming took off 3 bases at V and 7 bases at J, with 16 bases between the two ends. The CDR3 consists of 15 residues. CDR3 sequence (DNA): TGTGCCAGCTCACCTACAGGGTTAGGAAACCAGCCCCAGCATTTT. This translates into CASSPTGLGNQPQHF.

In nucleotides, the CDR3 is TGTGCCAGCAGTACGCCTACAGGGACAACGAACACTGAAGCTTTCTTT. It is translated as CASSTPTGTTNTEAFF. This chain joins TRBV28 and TRBJ1-1, with D tentatively TRBD1 (6 bases). V was shortened by 5 bases and J by 1 base, with 17 bases between the two germline ends. This CDR3 contains 16 residues. The germline gives CDR1 MDHEN, CDR2 SYDVKM.

In its sample, this clone was seen a few times. The V call is TRBV19, the J call TRBJ1-2; a possible D gene is TRBD1 (5 bases). The CDR3 consists of 13 residues. Germline V gene sequence: CDR1 LNHDA, CDR2 SQIVND (reference sequence). V shed 3 bases and J shed 5 bases, with 10 bases lying between them. The CDR3 nucleotides are TGTGCCAGTAGTATGCGTAGGGGTTATGGCTACACCTTC. Translated: CASSMRRGYGYTF.

CDR3 nucleotides: TGTGCCAGCAGCTTGACTCGGGGGGGACAAGAGACCCAGTACTTC. Translation: CASSLTRGGQETQYF. The chain has TRBV9 and TRBJ2-5; TRBD2 matches 8 bases. Germline lookup yields CDR1 SGDLS and CDR2 YYNGEE. The V gene end was trimmed by 4 bases and the J gene end by 2 bases; junction bases not matched to a gene: 7. This CDR3 has 15 residues.

The chain employs TRBV27 and TRBJ1-2; no firm D call. The CDR3 is made up of 12 amino acids. Germline V gives CDR1 MNHEY, CDR2 SMNVEV (reference sequence). V lost 6 bases and J 4 bases, leaving 9 bases between the germline ends. CDR3 region: CASSLRGYGYTF. In DNA form, the CDR3 reads TGTGCCAGCAGCCTCCGGGGCTATGGCTACACCTTC.

The genes are TRBV7-3 and TRBJ2-3, with TRBD2 as a possible D gene (5 bases). Trimming took off 1 base at V and 4 bases at J, with 12 bases between the two ends. This CDR3 is 15 amino acids long. Germline loops: CDR1 SGHTA, CDR2 FQGTGA. The CDR3 region has the DNA TGTGCCAGCAGCTTAAGAGGGCTGAGTGCAGATACGCAGTATTTT. Translating it yields CASSLRGLSADTQYF.

This sequence joins TRBV7-7 and TRBJ2-3, with D unclear. The germline V and J ends were trimmed by 4 bases and 1 base, with 3 bases remaining between them. This CDR3 is built from 12 residues. CDR1 SSHAT and CDR2 FNYEAQ come from the germline V gene (reference sequence). For the CDR3, the DNA is TGTGCCAGCAGCTCCGGCACAGATACGCAGTATTTT. Amino acid sequence: CASSSGTDTQYF.

The chain carries TRBV6-5 and TRBJ1-4; TRBD1 is a possible D gene (5 bases). Trimming stripped 6 bases from V and 5 bases from J, with 13 bases between. Germline V gives CDR1 MNHEY, CDR2 SVGAGI. CDR3 length: 14 residues. This CDR3 is CASRSGTGNEKLFF. The DNA for the CDR3 is TGTGCCAGCAGGTCCGGGACTGGGAATGAAAAACTGTTTTTT.

This chain uses TRBV19 with TRBJ2-2, with 8 bases aligning to TRBD1. Trimming removed 1 base from V and 6 bases from J; junction bases left unmatched: 7. The germline V gene encodes CDR1 LNHDA and CDR2 SQIVND (reference sequence). The CDR3 is 16 amino acids. DNA of the CDR3: TGTGCCAGTAGTATAGGCACCCTACAGGGGGCCGGGGAGCTGTTTTTT. Its protein product is CASSIGTLQGAGELFF.

This chain connects TRBV7-2 to TRBJ2-5; 13 bases line up with TRBD2. The germline CDR1 and CDR2 sequences are SGHTA and FQGNSA. V lost 1 base and J lost 1; bases outside the gene matches: 0. CDR3 length equals 16 residues. CDR3 sequence: CASSLGLAGGQETQYF. CDR3 sequence (DNA): TGTGCCAGCAGCTTAGGACTAGCGGGGGGCCAAGAGACCCAGTACTTC.

The chain uses TRBV19 and TRBJ1-1; TRBD1 might be the D (5 bases). V lost 0 bases and J lost 4, with 18 bases in between. The CDR3 is made up of 17 amino acids. Germline loops: CDR1 LNHDA, CDR2 SQIVND (reference sequence). The CDR3: CASSIDGWGGTSTEAFF. The CDR3 nucleotides are TGTGCCAGTAGTATAGACGGCTGGGGAGGGACGAGCACTGAAGCTTTCTTT.

V and J are TRBV6-4 and TRBJ2-1; TRBD2 matches at 8 bases. The ends lost 5 bases at V and 13 bases at J; junction bases unmatched: 13. The CDR3 extends over 14 amino acids. The germline CDR1 and CDR2 sequences are MRHNA and SNTAGT. CDR3 region: CASSFDGSGVKQFF. For the CDR3, the DNA is TGTGCCAGCAGTTTCGATGGTAGCGGGGTGAAACAGTTCTTC.

The chain employs TRBV7-3 and TRBJ1-1, with D hard to call. Germline V gene lookup returns CDR1 SGHTA and CDR2 FQGTGA. This CDR3 region has 13 residues. The V and J ends lost 2 bases and 1 base respectively, with 5 bases between them. This CDR3 is CASSLQENTEAFF. In DNA form, the CDR3 reads TGTGCCAGCAGCTTACAGGAGAACACTGAAGCTTTCTTT.